Sequencing of this TCR beta chain was carried out in a study of T cells in Graves' hyperthyroidism and ophthalmopathy. Overall study: At the time of initial diagnosis and before any treatment, peripheral blood was collected. Study-wide points: Blood also showed most of the thyroid clonotypes that were expanded above 0.001. A model of 13 V-J pairs discriminated ophthalmopathy from stable hyperthyroidism.

RNA transcripts served as the template for amplifying TCR beta CDR3 regions. TCR CDR3 underwent first-round RT-PCR with the HTBI primer set. TCRdb fed the multiplex PCR reads into MiXCR, producing one record per CDR3 protein. The sample carries approximately 700,000 distinct CDR3 sequences, 15% to 20% recorded once. The germline CDR1 and CDR2 sequences are MDHEN and SYDVKM. CDR3 length: 13 residues. This clonotype was picked up a small number of times. Its antigen is undetermined. At one of its ends the junction is not consistent with the germline gene, which may arise from a read error. Clinical symptoms, serum thyroxine and TRAb, thyroid ultrasound and orbital computed tomography together formed the diagnostic basis.

The chain joins TRBV28 to TRBJ2-2, with no clear D. Sequencing used blood. This receptor was taken from a man between 18 and 35 years old with Graves' hyperthyroidism. CDR3 loop: CTSSDLLTGELFF. CDR3 nucleotide sequence: TGTACCAGCAGCGATCTTTTAACCGGGGAGCTGTTTTTT.